This TCR beta chain was captured in a study of shared clonotypes between healthy human individuals. Study information: Used for every donor were three CD4 naive, three CD4 memory, two CD8 naive and one CD8 memory plate.

This CDR3 has 15 residues. CDR1 and CDR2 (germline): MNHNY, SVGAGI (reference sequence). V was clipped by 2 bases and J by 5 bases; unmatched bases: 4. In the naive CD8 group, cells lacked CD45RO and were positively selected for CCR7, so terminally differentiated effector memory CD45RA+ cells were left out. Study-wide points: Owing to a small donor count, the genetic and exposure-history diversity represented was limited. Sharing across four donors was seen in roughly 5.2% of naive CD4 clonotypes.

Each subset's genomic DNA was split evenly across several immunoSEQ plates. Sequencing used immunoSEQ multiplex PCR; TCRdb keeps in-frame clones, though not all of them. The table includes under 850,000 clones, 92% detected once. This clone was seen a handful of times. No antigen is known for it. Specimen: naive CD8+ T cells sorted from blood. The sequence derives from a man aged 25-40 years in good health. The rearrangement uses TRBV6-6 and TRBJ2-1; 9 nucleotides match TRBD2. The CDR3 DNA reads as TGTGCCAGCAGTTACGGGACTAGCTTCCACAATGAGCAGTTCTTC. Amino acid sequence: CASSYGTSFHNEQFF.